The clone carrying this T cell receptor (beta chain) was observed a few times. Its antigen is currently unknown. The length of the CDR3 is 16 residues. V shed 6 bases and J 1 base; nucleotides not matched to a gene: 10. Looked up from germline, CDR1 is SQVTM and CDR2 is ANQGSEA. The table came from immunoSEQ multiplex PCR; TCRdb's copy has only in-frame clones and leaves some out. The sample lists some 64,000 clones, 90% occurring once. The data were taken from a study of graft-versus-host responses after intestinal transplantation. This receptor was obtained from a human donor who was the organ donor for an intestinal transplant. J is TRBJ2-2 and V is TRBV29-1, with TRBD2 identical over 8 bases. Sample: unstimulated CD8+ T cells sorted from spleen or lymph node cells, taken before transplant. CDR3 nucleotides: TGCAGCGTGGAAACAGTTAGCGGGATGAACACCGGGGAGCTGTTTTTT. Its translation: CSVETVSGMNTGELFF.